This T cell receptor beta chain came from a study of T cells in localized non-small cell lung cancer. Remarks on this clone: Its antigen is currently unknown.

The method was immunoSEQ multiplex PCR; TCRdb's version includes in-frame clones alone and lacks a portion of them. The repertoire consists of about 1,400 clones, with about a quarter occurring once and the leading ten covering 8% to 9%. Study observations and caveats: Among the tissues sampled, uninvolved adjacent lung had the highest T cell clonality, above tumor. In the blood, greater T cell density corresponded to longer overall survival.

Germline V gene data show CDR1 as SGHVS and CDR2 as FQNEAQ. V was cut by 4 bases and J by 6 bases, with 11 bases left in between. This CDR3 region has 13 residues. The chain uses TRBV7-8 and TRBJ2-3; D is undetermined. The sample was lung tumor tissue, taken before any cancer treatment. This sequence originates from a man between 40 and 69 years old with stage II lung adenocarcinoma. CDR3 nucleotides: TGTGCCAGCAGCTCCCCTTCCGAGGATACGCAGTATTTT. Protein sequence: CASSSPSEDTQYF. Filled out from reference TRBV7-8 and TRBJ2-3, the complete variable domain reads GAGVSQSPRYKVAKRGQDVALRCDPISGHVSLFWYQQALGQGPEFLTYFQNEAQLDKSGLPSDRFFAERPEGSVSTLKIQRTQQEDSAVYLCASSSPSEDTQYFGPGTRLTVL.